This T cell receptor beta chain was profiled in a study of blood T cells in healthy people across ages. Study outcomes and limitations: The unknown donor CMV status may have confounded expanded clonotype changes. It was found that TCR beta diversity correlated strongly with the percentage of naive T cells.

Alongside a J-beta primer mix, a sample-barcoded 5' primer served in a second PCR lasting about 6 to 11 cycles. One entry per CDR3 protein, called by TCRdb with MiXCR from the 5' RACE reads. The sample lists around 600,000 distinct CDR3 sequences; more than 45% were seen once. This clonotype appeared a few times. No antigen is known for it. The junction does not match germline at one end; this may be a read error. The germline gives CDR1 SGHTA, CDR2 FQGNSA. The CDR3 is 14 residues long. This chain uses TRBV7-2 with TRBJ2-3, with TRBD2 matching 11 bases. Source material: blood. The sequence derives from a man older than 75 in good health. This CDR3 reads CASSLAGGEDTQYF. CDR3 DNA: TGTGCCAGCAGTTTAGCGGGAGGGGAAGATACGCAGTATTTT.